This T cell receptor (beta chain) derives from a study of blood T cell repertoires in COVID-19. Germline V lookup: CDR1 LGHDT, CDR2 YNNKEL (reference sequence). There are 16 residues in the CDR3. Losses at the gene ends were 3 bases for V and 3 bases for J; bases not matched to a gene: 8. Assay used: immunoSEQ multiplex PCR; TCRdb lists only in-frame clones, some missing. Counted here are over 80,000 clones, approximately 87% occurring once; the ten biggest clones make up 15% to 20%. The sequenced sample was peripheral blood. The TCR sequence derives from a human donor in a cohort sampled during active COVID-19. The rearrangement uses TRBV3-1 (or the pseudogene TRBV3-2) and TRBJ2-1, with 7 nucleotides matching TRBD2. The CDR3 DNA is TGTGCCAGCAGCCAGGTAGCGGGTTCCGGCTACAATGAGCAGTTCTTC. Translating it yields CASSQVAGSGYNEQFF.